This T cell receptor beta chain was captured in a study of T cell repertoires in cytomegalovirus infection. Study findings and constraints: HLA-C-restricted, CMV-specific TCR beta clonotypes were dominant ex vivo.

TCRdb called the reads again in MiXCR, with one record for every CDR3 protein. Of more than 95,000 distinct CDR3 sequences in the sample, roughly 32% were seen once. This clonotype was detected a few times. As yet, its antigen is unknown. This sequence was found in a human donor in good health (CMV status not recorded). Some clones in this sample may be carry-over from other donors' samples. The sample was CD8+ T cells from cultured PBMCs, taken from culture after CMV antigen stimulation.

CDR3: CASSEWVGSYEQYF. CDR3 DNA sequence: TGTGCCAGCAGTGAGTGGGTTGGGTCCTACGAGCAGTACTTC. The genes are TRBV6-6 and TRBJ2-7, with no clear D. This CDR3 has 14 amino acids. Trimming shortened V by 5 bases and J by 1 base, and 12 bases separated the two germline ends. From germline, CDR1 is MNHNY and CDR2 SVGAGI (reference sequence).